The 25 T cell receptor beta chains below were found in one sample sequenced in a study of blood T cell repertoires in COVID-19. Libraries were prepared by immunoSEQ multiplex PCR; TCRdb keeps only in-frame clonotypes and omits some of them. This table has 140,000 to 150,000 clones, about 84% appearing once. The sample consisted of peripheral blood. The receptor source for this set is a man between 60 and 75 years old with active or convalescent COVID-19.

The V call is TRBV6-4, the J call TRBJ1-5; no reliable D call. The CDR3 consists of 13 residues. From germline, CDR1 is MRHNA and CDR2 SNTAGT. V lost 7 bases to trimming and J lost 7 bases, with 14 bases between them. The chain's CDR3 is CASTPGSWQPQHF. The DNA of the CDR3 is TGTGCCAGCACCCCCGGTTCGTGGCAGCCCCAGCATTTT.

This clone was seen a handful of times. The J gene is TRBJ1-2, the V gene TRBV30, with D possibly TRBD1 on 6 matching bases. The CDR3 spans 14 residues. V shed 0 bases and J shed 6 bases, with 14 bases lying between them. Germline V CDR1 and CDR2: GTSNPN, SVGIG (reference sequence). CDR3 sequence reads: CAWSVGQGSHGYTF. CDR3 DNA sequence: TGTGCCTGGAGTGTAGGGCAGGGGAGTCATGGCTACACCTTC.

V is TRBV9 and J is TRBJ2-3; 8 bases fit TRBD1. Trimming cost V 3 bases and J 1 base; bases outside gene matches: 10. The germline V gene encodes CDR1 SGDLS and CDR2 YYNGEE. The CDR3 contains 17 residues. The CDR3 sequence: CASSAFPGQGGTDTQYF. As DNA, the CDR3 is TGTGCCAGCAGCGCGTTTCCAGGACAGGGTGGCACAGATACGCAGTATTTT.

V gene TRBV6-5 combines with J gene TRBJ1-2; 7 nucleotides align to TRBD1. This CDR3 is built from 16 residues. V gave up 2 bases and J gave up 0 bases; unmatched junction bases: 6. Germline V gives CDR1 MNHEY, CDR2 SVGAGI. The CDR3 reads CASSYRPGGTNYGYTF. The DNA for the CDR3 is TGTGCCAGCAGTTACCGGCCAGGGGGGACTAACTATGGCTACACCTTC.

The chain uses TRBV25-1 and TRBJ2-7, with D possibly matching TRBD2 (5 bases). V lost 8 bases, J lost 6 bases, and 17 bases lay in between. Germline V gene sequence: CDR1 MGHDK, CDR2 SYGVNS. The CDR3 has 13 amino acids. Here the CDR3 reads CASQKGSRGEQYF. CDR3 bases: TGTGCCAGCCAAAAAGGGTCTCGGGGCGAGCAGTACTTC.

V and J are TRBV6-2 or TRBV6-3 and TRBJ1-4, with 7 bases matching TRBD1. Germline lookup yields CDR1 MNHEY and CDR2 SVGEGT. The CDR3 is 14 amino acids. The V segment lost 4 bases and the J segment 5 bases; nucleotides outside the gene matches: 4. The CDR3 bases are TGTGCCAGCAGTTGGACAGGCTTAAATGAAAAACTGTTTTTT. This sequence encodes CASSWTGLNEKLFF.

The chain couples TRBV30 to TRBJ1-6; D may be TRBD1 (5 bases). V was cut by 3 bases and J by 9 bases, with 15 bases left in between. This CDR3 is 14 amino acids long. The germline V gene has CDR1 GTSNPN and CDR2 SVGIG (reference sequence). The CDR3 reads CAWSAGQEGSPLHF. The DNA for the CDR3 is TGTGCCTGGAGCGCGGGGCAGGAGGGTTCACCCCTCCACTTT.

About this clone: Within the sample, other DNA sequences also encode this same CDR3. V usage is TRBV18 and J usage is TRBJ1-1; D might be TRBD1 (6 bases). The CDR3 length is 14 residues. The germline V gene encodes CDR1 KGHSH and CDR2 LQKENI. V was shortened by 3 bases and J by 2 bases, with 10 bases between the two germline ends. The CDR3 loop reads CASSPGRGNTEAFF. The CDR3 DNA reads TGTGCCAGCTCACCTGGCAGGGGAAACACTGAAGCTTTCTTT.

This chain uses TRBV20-1 with TRBJ2-5, with a possible D match to TRBD2 (5 bases). The germline V and J ends were trimmed by 3 bases and 4 bases, with 12 bases remaining between them. Germline CDR1 DFQATT, CDR2 SNEGSKA (reference sequence). The length of the CDR3 is 13 residues. The CDR3 DNA follows: TGCAGTGCTAGTAGGAGGAGTTCAGAGACCCAGTACTTC. Protein sequence: CSASRRSSETQYF.

The gene calls are TRBV6-2 or TRBV6-3 and TRBJ1-2, with a weak D call TRBD1 (6 bases). Per germline, CDR1 MNHEY and CDR2 SVGEGT. This CDR3 is 15 amino acids long. Trimming cost V 5 bases and J 0 bases, with 13 bases left between them. CDR3 region: CASSDVAGANYGYTF. The DNA of the CDR3 is TGTGCCAGCAGTGATGTGGCAGGGGCTAACTATGGCTACACCTTC.

This chain joins TRBV4-3 and TRBJ2-1, with unresolved D. Germline-derived CDR1 and CDR2 are LGHNA and YSLEER. The CDR3 runs 15 residues. With 0 bases removed from V and 4 bases from J, the gap between germline ends came to 10 bases. CDR3 loop: CASSQDRLTYNEQFF. The DNA of the CDR3 is TGCGCCAGCAGCCAAGATCGGTTGACTTACAATGAGCAGTTCTTC.

The chain carries TRBV4-3 and TRBJ2-7; the match to TRBD2 covers 7 bases. Looked up from germline, CDR1 is LGHNA and CDR2 is YSLEER. J lost 4 bases, V lost 1 base, and 4 bases had no gene match. The CDR3 extends over 14 amino acids. The CDR3 nucleotides are TGCGCCAGCAGCCAAGGTGGGAGGGCTTACGAGCAGTACTTC. Amino acids: CASSQGGRAYEQYF.

The genes are TRBV21-1 and TRBJ1-1; the D segment call TRBD1 is taken from the table without a DNA check. TRBV21-1 is classified as a pseudogene. The CDR3 contains 17 residues. CDR3 nucleotide sequence: TGTGCCAGCAGCAATCAGGCTGAAGAACGAATGAACACTGAAGCTTTCTTT. This encodes CASSNQAEERMNTEAFF.

The table lists this clone with a few counts. The J gene is TRBJ1-1, the V gene TRBV28, with a tentative D call TRBD1 (5 bases). The CDR3 runs 17 residues. From germline, CDR1 is MDHEN and CDR2 SYDVKM. V lost 6 bases and J lost 5, with 25 bases in between. CDR3 residues: CASRAFAGRGFGTEAFF. The CDR3 coding sequence is TGTGCCAGCAGGGCCTTTGCCGGGAGGGGATTTGGTACTGAAGCTTTCTTT.

This clone is a singleton in its sample. The chain has TRBV24-1 and TRBJ2-1, with 10 bases fitting TRBD2. CDR1 and CDR2 (germline): KGHDR, SFDVKD. The CDR3 consists of 16 residues. Trimming took 3 bases from V and 6 from J; bases not matched to a gene: 7. Here the CDR3 reads CATSDTSGRAINEQFF. DNA for the CDR3: TGTGCCACCAGTGATACCAGCGGGAGGGCCATCAATGAGCAGTTCTTC.

The genes are TRBV25-1 and TRBJ1-5, with D possibly matching TRBD1 (6 bases). The CDR3 is 14 amino acids. Per germline, CDR1 MGHDK and CDR2 SYGVNS. The V end lost 2 bases, the J end lost 5 bases, and 10 bases lay between the germline ends. This CDR3 reads CASSETGNYQPQHF. The CDR3 nucleotides are TGTGCCAGCAGTGAAACAGGGAACTATCAGCCCCAGCATTTT.

Only a few counts were recorded for this clone. V and J are TRBV7-2 and TRBJ1-1; D unclear. The V gene lost 0 bases and the J gene lost 4 bases, with 15 bases spanning the gap. Germline V lookup: CDR1 SGHTA, CDR2 FQGNSA. This CDR3 has 16 amino acids. The chain's CDR3 is CASSLAPAGVSTEAFF. For the CDR3, the DNA is TGTGCCAGCAGCTTAGCGCCGGCAGGCGTGAGCACTGAAGCTTTCTTT.

The chain carries TRBV7-3 and TRBJ2-2, with D maybe TRBD1 (6 bases). In germline, CDR1 is SGHTA, CDR2 FQGTGA. Trimming left V 0 bases short and J 5 bases short, with 7 bases between. This CDR3 contains 14 residues. The chain's CDR3 is CASSLTRGTGELFF. The CDR3 bases are TGTGCCAGCAGCTTAACGAGGGGGACCGGGGAGCTGTTTTTT.

In this sample, this clone turned up once. J is TRBJ1-2 and V is TRBV18; 9 bases are shared with TRBD1. J gave up 1 base and V 8 bases, and 11 bases lay outside the gene matches. The CDR3 is 16 amino acids. The germline V gene has CDR1 KGHSH and CDR2 LQKENI. Here the CDR3 reads CASRAGTGNGNYGYTF. CDR3 nucleotide sequence: TGTGCCAGCCGCGCTGGGACAGGGAACGGTAACTATGGCTACACCTTC.

This rearrangement joins TRBV7-3 to TRBJ2-3; 11 bases are shared with TRBD1. The CDR3 has 15 residues. Germline CDR1 reads SGHTA; CDR2 reads FQGTGA. V dropped 5 bases and J dropped 5; count of bases not matched to a gene: 6. The CDR3 coding sequence is TGTGCCAGCAGCCCCCGGACAGGGGGCAAAGATACGCAGTATTTT. It codes for CASSPRTGGKDTQYF.

The rearrangement links TRBV19 to TRBJ1-5; 9 positions agree with TRBD1. This CDR3 spans 21 amino acids. Unmatched junction bases numbered 17, after V lost 1 base and J lost 1 base. Germline assignment: CDR1 LNHDA and CDR2 SQIVND (reference sequence). CDR3 DNA: TGTGCCAGTAGTATAGTGGTGAGGACAGGGGTCCCCCCATTAAGCAATCAGCCCCAGCATTTT. Translation: CASSIVVRTGVPPLSNQPQHF.

The CDR3 nucleotides are TGTGCCTGGAGCGGGAGGGATGAAGCTTTCTTT. As protein: CAWSGRDEAFF. The chain joins TRBV30 to TRBJ1-1; no reliable D call. The CDR3 has 11 amino acids. The V end was cut by 3 bases, the J end by 7 bases, with 9 bases between. Germline CDR1 GTSNPN, CDR2 SVGIG (reference sequence).

This sequence joins TRBV7-9 and TRBJ1-6; D remains unclear. The V and J ends lost 4 bases and 7 bases respectively, with 5 bases between them. The germline V gene has CDR1 SEHNR and CDR2 FQNEAQ (reference sequence). There are 12 residues in the CDR3. The CDR3 DNA sequence: TGTGCCAGCAGCTCGGGGAATTCACCCCTCCACTTT. This sequence encodes CASSSGNSPLHF.

To note about this clone: Germline is not matched at one junction end, which may reflect a read error. The J gene is TRBJ1-4, the V gene TRBV6-5; unclear D gene. The CDR3 has 13 amino acids. Germline CDR1 MNHEY, CDR2 SVGAGI. CDR3 DNA sequence: TGTGCCAGCAGTTTTTCCGCTAAGGAAAAACTGTTTTTT. This encodes CASSFSAKEKLFF.

The genes are TRBV19 and TRBJ1-4; the match to TRBD1 covers 7 bases. The CDR3 has 14 amino acids. J gave up 10 bases and V 5 bases, and 10 bases lay outside the gene matches. Germline V gene lookup returns CDR1 LNHDA and CDR2 SQIVND (reference sequence). CDR3 loop: CASSSGQAHRKLFF. For the CDR3, the DNA is TGTGCCAGTAGTTCCGGACAGGCCCACAGAAAACTGTTTTTT.